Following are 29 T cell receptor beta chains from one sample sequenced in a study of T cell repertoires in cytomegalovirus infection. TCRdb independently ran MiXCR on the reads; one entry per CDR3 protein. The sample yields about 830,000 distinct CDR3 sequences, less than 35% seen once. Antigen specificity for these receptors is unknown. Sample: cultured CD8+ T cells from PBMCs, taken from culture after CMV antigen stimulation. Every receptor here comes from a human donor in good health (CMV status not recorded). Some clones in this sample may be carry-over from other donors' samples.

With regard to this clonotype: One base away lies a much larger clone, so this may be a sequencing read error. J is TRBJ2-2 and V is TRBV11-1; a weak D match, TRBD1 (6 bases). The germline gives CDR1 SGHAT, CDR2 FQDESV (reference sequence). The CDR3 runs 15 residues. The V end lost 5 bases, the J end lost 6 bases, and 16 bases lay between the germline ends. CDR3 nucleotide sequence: TGTGCCAGCAGCCCCGAGACAGGTATGGCCGGGGAGCTGTTTTTT. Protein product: CASSPETGMAGELFF.

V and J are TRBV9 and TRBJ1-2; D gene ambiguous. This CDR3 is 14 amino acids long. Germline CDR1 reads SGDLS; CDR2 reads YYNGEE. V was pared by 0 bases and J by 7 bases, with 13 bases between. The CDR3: CASSVGDVYGGYTF. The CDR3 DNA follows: TGTGCCAGCAGCGTAGGAGACGTCTATGGTGGCTACACCTTC. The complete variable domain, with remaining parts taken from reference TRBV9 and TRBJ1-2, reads DSGVTQTPKHLITATGQRVTLRCSPRSGDLSVYWYQQSLDQGLQFLIQYYNGEERAKGNILERFSAQQFPDLHSELNLSSLELGDSALYFCASSVGDVYGGYTFGSGTRLTVV.

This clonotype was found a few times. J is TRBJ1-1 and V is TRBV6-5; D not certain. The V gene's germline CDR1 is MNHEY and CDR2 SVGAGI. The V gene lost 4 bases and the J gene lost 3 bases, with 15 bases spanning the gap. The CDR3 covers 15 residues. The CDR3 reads CASSWLAGSDTEAFF. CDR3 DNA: TGTGCCAGCAGTTGGCTTGCGGGATCCGACACTGAAGCTTTCTTT.

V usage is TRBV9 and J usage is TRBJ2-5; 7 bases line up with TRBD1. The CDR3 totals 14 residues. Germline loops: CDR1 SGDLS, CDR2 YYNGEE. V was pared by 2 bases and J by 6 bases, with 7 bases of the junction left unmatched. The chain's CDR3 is CASSVGQQKQTQYF. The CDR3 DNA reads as TGTGCCAGCAGCGTGGGACAGCAAAAGCAGACCCAGTACTTC.

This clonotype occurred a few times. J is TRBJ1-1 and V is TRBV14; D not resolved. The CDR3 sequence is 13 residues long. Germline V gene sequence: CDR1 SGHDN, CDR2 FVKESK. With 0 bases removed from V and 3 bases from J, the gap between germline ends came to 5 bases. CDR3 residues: CASSQDMYTEAFF. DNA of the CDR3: TGTGCCAGCAGCCAAGATATGTACACTGAAGCTTTCTTT. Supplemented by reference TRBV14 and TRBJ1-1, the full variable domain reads EAGVTQFPSHSVIEKGQTVTLRCDPISGHDNLYWYRRVMGKEIKFLLHFVKESKQDESGMPNNRFLAERTGGTYSTLKVQPAELEDSGVYFCASSQDMYTEAFFGQGTRLTVV.

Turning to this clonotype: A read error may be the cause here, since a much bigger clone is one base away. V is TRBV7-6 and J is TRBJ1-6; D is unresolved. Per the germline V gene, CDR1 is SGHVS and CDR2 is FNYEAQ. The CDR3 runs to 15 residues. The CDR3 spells CGSSLVGEGGSPLHF. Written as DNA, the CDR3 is TGTGGCAGCAGCTTAGTCGGGGAGGGAGGATCACCCCTCCACTTT.

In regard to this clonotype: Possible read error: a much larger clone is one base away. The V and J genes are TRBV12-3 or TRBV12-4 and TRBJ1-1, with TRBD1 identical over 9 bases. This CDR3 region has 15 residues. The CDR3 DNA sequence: TGTGCCAGCAGTTTAGGTTGGGACAGGGAGACTGAAGATTTCTTT. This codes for CASSLGWDRETEDFF.

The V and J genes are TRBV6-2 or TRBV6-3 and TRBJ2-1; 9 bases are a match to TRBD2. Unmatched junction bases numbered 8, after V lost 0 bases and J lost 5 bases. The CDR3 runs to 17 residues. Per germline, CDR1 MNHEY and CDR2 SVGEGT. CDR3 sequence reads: CASSYSASGEIDNEQFF. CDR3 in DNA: TGTGCCAGCAGTTACTCCGCTAGCGGGGAAATAGACAATGAGCAGTTCTTC.

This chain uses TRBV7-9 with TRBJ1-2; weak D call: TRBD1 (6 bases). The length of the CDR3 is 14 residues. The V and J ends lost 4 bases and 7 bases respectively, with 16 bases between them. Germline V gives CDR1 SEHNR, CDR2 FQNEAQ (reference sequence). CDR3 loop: CASSSGQNDPGYTF. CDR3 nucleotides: TGTGCCAGCAGCTCCGGACAGAATGATCCTGGCTACACCTTC.

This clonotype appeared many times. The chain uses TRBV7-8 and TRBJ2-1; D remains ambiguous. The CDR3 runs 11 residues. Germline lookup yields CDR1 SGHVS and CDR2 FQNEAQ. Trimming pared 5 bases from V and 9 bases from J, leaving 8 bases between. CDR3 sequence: CASSPAIEQFF. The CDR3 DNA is TGTGCCAGCAGCCCCGCCATTGAGCAGTTCTTC.

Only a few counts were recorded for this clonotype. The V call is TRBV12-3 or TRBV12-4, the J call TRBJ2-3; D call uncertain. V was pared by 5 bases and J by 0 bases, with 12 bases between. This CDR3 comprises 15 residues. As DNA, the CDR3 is TGTGCCAGCAGTCCGGATGTGGGAAGCACAGATACGCAGTATTTT. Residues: CASSPDVGSTDTQYF.

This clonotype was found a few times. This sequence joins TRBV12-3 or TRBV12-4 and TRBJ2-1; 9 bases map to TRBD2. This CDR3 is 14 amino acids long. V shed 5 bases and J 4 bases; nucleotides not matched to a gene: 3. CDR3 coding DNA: TGTGCCAGCAGTCGACTAGCGGCTTACAATGAGCAGTTCTTC. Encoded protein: CASSRLAAYNEQFF.

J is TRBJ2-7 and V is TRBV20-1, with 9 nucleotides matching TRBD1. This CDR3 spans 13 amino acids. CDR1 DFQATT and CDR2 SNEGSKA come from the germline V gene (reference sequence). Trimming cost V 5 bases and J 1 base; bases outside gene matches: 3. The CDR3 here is CSARTGVSYEQYF. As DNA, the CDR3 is TGCAGTGCTCGGACAGGGGTTTCCTACGAGCAGTACTTC.

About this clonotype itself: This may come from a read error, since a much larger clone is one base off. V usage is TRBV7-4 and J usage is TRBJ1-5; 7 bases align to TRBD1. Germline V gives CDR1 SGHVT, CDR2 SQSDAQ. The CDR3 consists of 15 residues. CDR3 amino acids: CANSLGGQKNQPQHF. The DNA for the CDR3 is TGTGCCAACAGCTTAGGGGGACAGAAGAATCAGCCCCAGCATTTT.

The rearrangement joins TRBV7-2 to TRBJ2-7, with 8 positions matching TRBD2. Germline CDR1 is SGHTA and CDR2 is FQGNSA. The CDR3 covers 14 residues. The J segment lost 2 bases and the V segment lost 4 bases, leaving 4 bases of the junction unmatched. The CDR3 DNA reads TGTGCCAGCAGCTATAGCGGGGATACCTACGAGCAGTACGTC. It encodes CASSYSGDTYEQYV.

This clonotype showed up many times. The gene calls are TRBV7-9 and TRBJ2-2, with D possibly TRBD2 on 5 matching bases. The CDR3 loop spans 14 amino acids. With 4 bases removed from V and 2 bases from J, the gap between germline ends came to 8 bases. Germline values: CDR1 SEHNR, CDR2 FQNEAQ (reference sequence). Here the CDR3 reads CASSSSGNTGELFF. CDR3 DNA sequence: TGTGCCAGCAGCTCGAGCGGAAACACCGGGGAGCTGTTTTTT.

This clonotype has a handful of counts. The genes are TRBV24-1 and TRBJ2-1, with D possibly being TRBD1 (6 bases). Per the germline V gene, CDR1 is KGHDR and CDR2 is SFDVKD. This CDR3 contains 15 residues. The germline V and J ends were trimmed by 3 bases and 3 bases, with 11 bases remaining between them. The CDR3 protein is CATSDPGRGYNEQFF. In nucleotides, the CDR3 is TGTGCCACCAGTGATCCTGGCAGGGGCTACAATGAGCAGTTCTTC.

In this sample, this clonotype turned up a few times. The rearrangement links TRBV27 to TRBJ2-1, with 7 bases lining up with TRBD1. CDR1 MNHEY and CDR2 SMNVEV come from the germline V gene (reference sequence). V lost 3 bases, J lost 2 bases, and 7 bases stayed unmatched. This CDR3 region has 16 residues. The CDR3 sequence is CASSFEGQGAYNEQFF. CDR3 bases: TGTGCCAGCAGTTTCGAAGGCCAGGGGGCCTACAATGAGCAGTTCTTC.

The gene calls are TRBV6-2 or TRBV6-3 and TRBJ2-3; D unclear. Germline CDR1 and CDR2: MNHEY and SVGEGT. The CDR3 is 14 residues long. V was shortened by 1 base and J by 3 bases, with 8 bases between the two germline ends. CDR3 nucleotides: TGTGCCAGCAGTTACTTAAGGTTGACAGATACGCAGTATTTT. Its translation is CASSYLRLTDTQYF.

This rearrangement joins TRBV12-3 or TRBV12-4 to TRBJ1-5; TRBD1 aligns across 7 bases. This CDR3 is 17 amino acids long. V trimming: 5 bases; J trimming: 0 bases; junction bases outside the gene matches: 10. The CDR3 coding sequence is TGTGCCAGCAGTCCCGGGACAGTCGTTTATAGCAATCAGCCCCAGCATTTT. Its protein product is CASSPGTVVYSNQPQHF.

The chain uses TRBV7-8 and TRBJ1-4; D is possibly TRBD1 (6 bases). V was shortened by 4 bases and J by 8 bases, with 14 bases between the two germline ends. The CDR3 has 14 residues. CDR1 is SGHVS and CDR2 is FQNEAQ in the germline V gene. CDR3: CASSSTGPQEKLFF. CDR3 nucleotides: TGTGCCAGCAGCTCGACAGGCCCTCAAGAAAAACTGTTTTTT.

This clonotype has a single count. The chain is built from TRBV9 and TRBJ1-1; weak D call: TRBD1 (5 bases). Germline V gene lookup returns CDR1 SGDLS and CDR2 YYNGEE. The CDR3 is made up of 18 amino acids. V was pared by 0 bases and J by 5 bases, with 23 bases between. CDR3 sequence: CASSVASQWGWGLTEAFF. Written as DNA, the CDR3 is TGTGCCAGCAGCGTAGCATCTCAATGGGGGTGGGGGTTGACTGAAGCTTTCTTT.

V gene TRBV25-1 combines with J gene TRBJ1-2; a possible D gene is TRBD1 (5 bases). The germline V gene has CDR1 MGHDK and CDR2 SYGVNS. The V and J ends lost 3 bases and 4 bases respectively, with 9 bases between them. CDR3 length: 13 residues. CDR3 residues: CASSEGRTYGYTF. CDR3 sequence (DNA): TGTGCCAGCAGTGAGGGGCGGACCTATGGCTACACCTTC.

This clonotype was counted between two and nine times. The CDR3 loop reads CAIWKGASGYTF. DNA of the CDR3: TGTGCCATCTGGAAGGGGGCTAGTGGCTACACCTTC. This rearrangement joins TRBV27 to TRBJ1-2, with 7 bases lining up with TRBD1. The CDR3 loop spans 12 amino acids. Germline V gene sequence: CDR1 MNHEY, CDR2 SMNVEV (reference sequence). The V segment lost 10 bases and the J segment 7 bases; nucleotides outside the gene matches: 9.

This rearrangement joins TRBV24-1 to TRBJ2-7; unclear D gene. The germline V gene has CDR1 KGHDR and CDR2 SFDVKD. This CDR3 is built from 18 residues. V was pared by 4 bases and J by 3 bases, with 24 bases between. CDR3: CATSEDSDGAPERYEQYV. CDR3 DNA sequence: TGTGCCACCAGTGAAGACTCGGACGGCGCCCCCGAGCGCTACGAGCAGTACGTC.

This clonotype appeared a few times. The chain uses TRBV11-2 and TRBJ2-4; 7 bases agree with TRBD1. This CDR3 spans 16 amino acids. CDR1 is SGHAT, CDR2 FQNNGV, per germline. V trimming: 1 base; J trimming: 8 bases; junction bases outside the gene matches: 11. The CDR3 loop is CASSLVLFDRADIQYF. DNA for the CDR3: TGTGCCAGCAGCTTAGTACTGTTCGACAGGGCTGACATTCAGTACTTC.

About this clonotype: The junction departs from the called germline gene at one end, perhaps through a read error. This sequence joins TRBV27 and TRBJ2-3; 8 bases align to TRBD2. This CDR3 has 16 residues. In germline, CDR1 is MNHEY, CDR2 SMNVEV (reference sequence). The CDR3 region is CASSPSGGLSTNTQYF. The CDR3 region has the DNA TGTGCCAGCAGCCCTTCGGGGGGGCTGAGCACAAATACGCAGTATTTT.

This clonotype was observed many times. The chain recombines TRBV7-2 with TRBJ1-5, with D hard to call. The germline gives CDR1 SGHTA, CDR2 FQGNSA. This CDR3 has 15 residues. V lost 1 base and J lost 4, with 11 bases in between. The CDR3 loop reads CASSLGGIHNQPQHF. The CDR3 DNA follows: TGTGCCAGCAGCTTAGGAGGGATACATAATCAGCCCCAGCATTTT.

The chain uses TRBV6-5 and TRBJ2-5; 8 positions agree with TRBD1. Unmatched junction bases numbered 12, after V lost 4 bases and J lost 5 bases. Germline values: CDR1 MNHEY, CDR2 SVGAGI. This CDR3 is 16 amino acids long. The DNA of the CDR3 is TGTGCCAGCAGTTCCCCGTTGGACAGGGTGGGGGAGACCCAGTACTTC. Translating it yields CASSSPLDRVGETQYF.